The 27 T cell receptor beta chains in this list originate from one sample, sequenced in a study of identical twins. Using its own MiXCR run on the 5' RACE reads, TCRdb lists one record per CDR3 protein. The sample lists some 1,700,000 distinct CDR3 sequences; roughly 35% were seen once. Sequences were obtained from cord blood. These TCRs come from a newborn girl in good health.

In its sample, this clonotype was seen a few times. The chain carries TRBV7-9 and TRBJ1-4, with a tentative D call TRBD1 (6 bases). The CDR3 is 16 residues long. Trimming took off 6 bases at V and 8 bases at J, with 22 bases between the two ends. CDR1 is SEHNR and CDR2 is FQNEAQ in the germline V gene (reference sequence). The DNA for the CDR3 is TGTGCCAGCAGACCTAAAACAGGGAGTGGCGGAGAAAAACTGTTTTTT. This translates into CASRPKTGSGGEKLFF.

The chain joins TRBV10-3 to TRBJ1-5; no reliable D call. The V and J ends lost 7 bases and 4 bases respectively, with 11 bases between them. The CDR3 covers 13 residues. The V gene's germline CDR1 is ENHRY and CDR2 SYGVKD. CDR3 DNA sequence: TGTGCCATCACACCCATTTTGAATCAGCCCCAGCATTTT. Amino acid sequence: CAITPILNQPQHF.

This sequence joins TRBV11-2 and TRBJ2-7, with D possibly being TRBD2 (6 bases). The germline V and J ends were trimmed by 5 bases and 2 bases, with 16 bases remaining between them. Germline loops: CDR1 SGHAT, CDR2 FQNNGV. This CDR3 has 15 residues. The CDR3 region has the DNA TGTGCCAGCAGCCTAGCGTCCTGGGCAGCCTACGAGCAGTACTTC. Protein: CASSLASWAAYEQYF.

This clonotype came up once. The junction and the germline gene differ at one end; a read error may be behind it. The chain has TRBV7-2 and TRBJ2-7, with D possibly TRBD2 on 6 matching bases. The CDR3 is 14 residues long. In germline, CDR1 is SGHTA, CDR2 FQGNSA. The CDR3 region has the DNA TGTGCCTGCAGCTTTTTCGGGAGCCAGGCCGAGCAGTACTTC. The encoded protein is CACSFFGSQAEQYF. Filled out from reference TRBV7-2 and TRBJ2-7, the complete variable domain reads GAGVSQSPSNKVTEKGKDVELRCDPISGHTALYWYRQSLGQGLEFLIYFQGNSAPDKSGLPSDRFSAERTGGSVSTLTIQRTQQEDSAVYLCACSFFGSQAEQYFGPGTRLTVT.

The J gene is TRBJ2-7, the V gene TRBV10-3, with D possibly matching TRBD1 (6 bases). The CDR3 contains 14 residues. Germline CDR1 and CDR2: ENHRY and SYGVKD. V was cut by 0 bases and J by 6 bases, with 12 bases left in between. CDR3 sequence reads: CAISESDWGPEQYF. CDR3 nucleotide sequence: TGTGCCATCAGTGAGTCGGACTGGGGGCCCGAGCAGTACTTC.

V usage is TRBV6-6 and J usage is TRBJ2-4, with 7 bases fitting TRBD1. The germline CDR1 and CDR2 sequences are MNHNY and SVGAGI (reference sequence). The CDR3 is 16 residues long. With V trimmed by 0 bases and J by 13 bases, 15 bases remained unmatched. The CDR3 loop is CASSYSATGFYNEQYF. In DNA, the CDR3 is TGTGCCAGCAGTTACTCAGCGACAGGGTTCTACAATGAGCAGTACTTC.

This sequence joins TRBV20-1 and TRBJ2-2; the D is unclear. The CDR3 has 12 residues. From germline, CDR1 is DFQATT and CDR2 SNEGSKA (reference sequence). The V gene lost 5 bases and the J gene lost 4 bases, with 8 bases spanning the gap. The CDR3 DNA sequence: TGCAGTGCTCTAGTATCCACCGGGGAGCTGTTTTTT. This gives the protein CSALVSTGELFF.

There are a few counts of this clonotype. J is TRBJ2-3 and V is TRBV15, with unresolved D. CDR1 LNHNV and CDR2 YYDKDF come from the germline V gene (reference sequence). Trimming pared 1 base from V and 4 bases from J, leaving 6 bases between. The CDR3 spans 13 residues. CDR3 DNA sequence: TGTGCCACCAGCAGAGTATGGCCAGATACGCAGTATTTT. Protein product: CATSRVWPDTQYF.

This chain joins TRBV7-2 and TRBJ2-7, with D unresolved. The CDR3 consists of 14 residues. In germline, CDR1 is SGHTA, CDR2 FQGNSA. The V end was cut by 4 bases, the J end by 2 bases, with 12 bases between. CDR3 protein: CASSSYALAYEQYF. DNA for the CDR3: TGTGCCAGCAGCTCCTATGCCCTTGCCTACGAGCAGTACTTC.

The chain employs TRBV3-1 and TRBJ2-1, with D unclear. The J call is doubtful: the DNA matches TRBJ2-7 better. This CDR3 comprises 14 residues. CDR1 is LGHDT and CDR2 is YNNKEL in the germline V gene (reference sequence). The CDR3 DNA reads TGTGCCAGTAGCACTCCTGCGGCCTACAATGAGCAGTACTTC. This encodes CASSTPAAYNEQYF.

The chain joins TRBV20-1 to TRBJ2-7; the D is unclear. Deletions cut 2 bases from V and 2 bases from J, with 10 bases between. Germline lookup yields CDR1 DFQATT and CDR2 SNEGSKA (reference sequence). This CDR3 spans 13 amino acids. CDR3 sequence reads: CSARLRNPYEQYF. DNA of the CDR3: TGCAGTGCTAGATTACGGAATCCCTACGAGCAGTACTTC.

In this sample, this clonotype turned up a few times. The V and J genes are TRBV12-3 or TRBV12-4 and TRBJ2-7, with a weak D call TRBD2 (5 bases). There are 12 residues in the CDR3. V was clipped by 3 bases and J by 6 bases, with 9 bases between them. The CDR3 DNA is TGTGCCAGCAGTTTGAGGGAATCCGAGCAGTACTTC. Encoded protein: CASSLRESEQYF.

The CDR3 DNA reads as TGTGCCAGCAGCCAAGAGGGAGTAGCGAGGGGGAATGAGCAGTTCTTC. Its protein is CASSQEGVARGNEQFF. This rearrangement joins TRBV3-1 to TRBJ2-1; tentatively, D is TRBD1 (6 bases). The CDR3 is 16 amino acids. The V end was cut by 0 bases, the J end by 7 bases, with 16 bases between. The germline CDR1 and CDR2 sequences are LGHDT and YNNKEL (reference sequence).

The V and J genes are TRBV14 and TRBJ2-4, with D possibly matching TRBD2 (5 bases). The V and J ends lost 3 bases and 0 bases respectively, with 18 bases between them. This CDR3 has 18 residues. CDR1 and CDR2 from the germline V gene are SGHDN and FVKESK. The CDR3 reads CASSHGLVGSLAKNIQYF. The CDR3 DNA reads as TGTGCCAGCAGCCACGGACTTGTGGGGTCCCTAGCCAAAAACATTCAGTACTTC.

This clonotype was counted a few times. The rearrangement joins TRBV5-1 to TRBJ2-5; TRBD2 is a possible D gene (6 bases). Judging by the DNA end, TRBJ2-4 fits better; the J call may be wrong. Germline CDR1 and CDR2: SGHRS and YFSETQ. CDR3 length: 15 residues. The chain's CDR3 is CASSLAGGGEDIQYF. CDR3 DNA sequence: TGCGCCAGCAGCTTGGCCGGTGGCGGGGAGGACATTCAGTACTTC.

In this sample, this clonotype turned up a few times. This chain links TRBV20-1 with TRBJ2-3; D perhaps matches TRBD1 (5 bases). Trimming shortened V by 6 bases and J by 8 bases, and 15 bases separated the two germline ends. The germline V gene encodes CDR1 DFQATT and CDR2 SNEGSKA (reference sequence). The CDR3 totals 12 residues. The CDR3 DNA is TGCAGTGCGGCAACAGGATTTGGTACGCAGTATTTT. Translating it yields CSAATGFGTQYF.

The chain couples TRBV12-3 or TRBV12-4 to TRBJ2-1; TRBD1 aligns across 8 bases. This CDR3 contains 14 residues. The V and J ends lost 10 bases and 0 bases, in that order; junction bases with no gene match: 5. CDR3 protein: CATRGPSSYNEQFF. CDR3 nucleotide sequence: TGTGCCACCAGGGGGCCCAGCTCCTACAATGAGCAGTTCTTC.

The chain combines TRBV25-1 with TRBJ1-2; 9 nucleotides line up with TRBD1. V lost 0 bases and J lost 7; bases outside the gene matches: 9. The CDR3 is made up of 16 amino acids. Germline V CDR1 and CDR2: MGHDK, SYGVNS. CDR3 sequence (DNA): TGTGCCAGCAGTGAATATGCGCCGGGACAGGGCTCTGGCTACACCTTC. Protein product: CASSEYAPGQGSGYTF.

A few counts support this clonotype. The rearrangement joins TRBV3-1 to TRBJ1-1; D is perhaps TRBD1 (5 bases). There are 15 residues in the CDR3. The V and J ends lost 0 bases and 1 base respectively, with 9 bases between them. Germline CDR1 and CDR2: LGHDT and YNNKEL (reference sequence). The CDR3, as DNA: TGTGCCAGCAGCCAAGATGGGGCACAGAACACTGAAGCTTTCTTT. This codes for CASSQDGAQNTEAFF.

The V gene is TRBV9, the J gene TRBJ2-2; D call uncertain. The length of the CDR3 is 14 residues. CDR1 and CDR2 (germline): SGDLS, YYNGEE. The ends were cut back, 1 base at V and 6 bases at J, with 10 bases in the middle. CDR3 nucleotide sequence: TGTGCCAGCAGCGTATACGCCCGGTCCGGGGAGCTGTTTTTT. It codes for CASSVYARSGELFF.

There are a few counts of this clonotype. This chain uses TRBV20-1 with TRBJ1-6; no reliable D call. Trimming took off 6 bases at V and 0 bases at J, with 9 bases between the two ends. The CDR3 loop spans 14 amino acids. Looked up from germline, CDR1 is DFQATT and CDR2 is SNEGSKA (reference sequence). The chain's CDR3 is CSAGPSSYNSPLHF. The CDR3 DNA reads TGCAGTGCCGGCCCCAGCTCCTATAATTCACCCCTCCACTTT.

There are many counts of this clonotype. V is TRBV25-1 and J is TRBJ2-7, with TRBD1 matching 7 bases. The ends lost 2 bases at V and 4 bases at J; junction bases unmatched: 8. The V gene's germline CDR1 is MGHDK and CDR2 SYGVNS. This CDR3 is built from 15 residues. The CDR3 region has the DNA TGTGCCAGCAGTGAAATGACAGGGACGAATTACGAGCAGTACTTC. Residues: CASSEMTGTNYEQYF.

As to this clonotype: This sequence may be a read error, since a much larger clone differs from it by one base. The V and J genes are TRBV12-3 or TRBV12-4 and TRBJ1-5; TRBD1 aligns across 8 bases. The ends lost 3 bases at V and 9 bases at J; junction bases unmatched: 7. The CDR3 spans 14 residues. CDR3 region: CASSLRQGARPQHF. The DNA for the CDR3 is TGTGCCAGCAGTTTGAGGCAGGGGGCTCGGCCCCAGCATTTT.

This clonotype occurred many times. The chain links TRBV24-1 to TRBJ2-7, with D possibly called TRBD1 or TRBD2 (6 bases each). V shed 3 bases and J shed 0 bases, with 11 bases lying between them. In germline, CDR1 is KGHDR, CDR2 SFDVKD. The CDR3 covers 15 residues. This chain's CDR3 is CATSDKAGHSYEQYF. CDR3 in DNA: TGTGCCACCAGTGATAAGGCGGGACACTCCTACGAGCAGTACTTC.

V and J are TRBV7-2 and TRBJ2-5; 12 bases are shared with TRBD2. Unmatched junction bases numbered 4, after V lost 6 bases and J lost 2 bases. Germline V gene data show CDR1 as SGHTA and CDR2 as FQGNSA. CDR3 size: 15 residues. The CDR3 sequence: CASRWTSGTQETQYF. The CDR3 nucleotides read TGTGCCAGCAGATGGACTAGCGGGACACAAGAGACCCAGTACTTC.

This clonotype was observed a handful of times. The V call is TRBV27, the J call TRBJ2-1; D is undetermined. In germline, CDR1 is MNHEY, CDR2 SMNVEV (reference sequence). The CDR3 spans 15 residues. V was pared by 0 bases and J by 1 base, with 7 bases between. CDR3 residues: CASSLSPRSYNEQFF. CDR3 nucleotides: TGTGCCAGCAGTTTATCTCCTAGGTCCTACAATGAGCAGTTCTTC.

This chain connects TRBV20-1 to TRBJ2-5; 11 bases map to TRBD2. In germline, CDR1 is DFQATT, CDR2 SNEGSKA (reference sequence). The trim removed 3 bases at V and 5 bases at J, leaving 5 bases unmatched. The CDR3 totals 14 residues. CDR3 amino acids: CSASLGLAGETQYF. The CDR3, as DNA: TGCAGTGCTAGTCTCGGACTAGCGGGTGAGACCCAGTACTTC.